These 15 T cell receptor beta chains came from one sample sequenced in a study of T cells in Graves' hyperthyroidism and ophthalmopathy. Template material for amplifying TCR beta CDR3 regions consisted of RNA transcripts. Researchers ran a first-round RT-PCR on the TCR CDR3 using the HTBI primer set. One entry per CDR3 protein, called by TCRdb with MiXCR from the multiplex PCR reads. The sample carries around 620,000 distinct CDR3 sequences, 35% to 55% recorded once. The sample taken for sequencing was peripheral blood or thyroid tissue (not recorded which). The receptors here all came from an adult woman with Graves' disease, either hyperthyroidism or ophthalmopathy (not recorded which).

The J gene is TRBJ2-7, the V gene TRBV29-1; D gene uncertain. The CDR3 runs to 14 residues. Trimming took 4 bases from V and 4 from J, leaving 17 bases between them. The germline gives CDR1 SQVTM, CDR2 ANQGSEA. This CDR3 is CSVALAGDSYEQYF. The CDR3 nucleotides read TGCAGCGTTGCTTTGGCAGGAGACTCGTACGAGCAGTACTTC.

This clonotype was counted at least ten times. CDR3 DNA: TGTGCCAGCAGCTTTGGGACAGGGGGCCGCTACTCTGGAAACACCATATATTTT. As protein: CASSFGTGGRYSGNTIYF. This sequence joins TRBV7-9 and TRBJ1-3, with 12 nucleotides matching TRBD1. The germline V gene encodes CDR1 SEHNR and CDR2 FQNEAQ (reference sequence). The trim removed 3 bases at V and 0 bases at J, leaving 6 bases unmatched. The CDR3 is made up of 18 amino acids.

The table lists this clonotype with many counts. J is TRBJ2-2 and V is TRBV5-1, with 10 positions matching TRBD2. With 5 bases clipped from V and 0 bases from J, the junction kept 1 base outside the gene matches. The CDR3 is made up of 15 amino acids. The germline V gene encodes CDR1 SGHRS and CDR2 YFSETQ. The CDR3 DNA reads TGCGCCAGCAGGGGACTAGCGACGAACACCGGGGAGCTGTTTTTT. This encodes CASRGLATNTGELFF.

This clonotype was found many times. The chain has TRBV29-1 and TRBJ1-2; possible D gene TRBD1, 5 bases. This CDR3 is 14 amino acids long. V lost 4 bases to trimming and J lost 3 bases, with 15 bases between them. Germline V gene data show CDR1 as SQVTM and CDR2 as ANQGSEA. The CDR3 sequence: CSVGWMGGDYGYTF. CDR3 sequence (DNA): TGCAGCGTTGGTTGGATGGGGGGTGACTATGGCTACACCTTC.

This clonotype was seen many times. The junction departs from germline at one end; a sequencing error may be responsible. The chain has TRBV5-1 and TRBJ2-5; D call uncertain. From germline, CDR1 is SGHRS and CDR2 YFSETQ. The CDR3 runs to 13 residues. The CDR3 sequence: CASSLAGRETQYF. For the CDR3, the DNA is TGTGCCAGCAGCTTAGCCGGGCGAGAGACCCAGTACTTC.

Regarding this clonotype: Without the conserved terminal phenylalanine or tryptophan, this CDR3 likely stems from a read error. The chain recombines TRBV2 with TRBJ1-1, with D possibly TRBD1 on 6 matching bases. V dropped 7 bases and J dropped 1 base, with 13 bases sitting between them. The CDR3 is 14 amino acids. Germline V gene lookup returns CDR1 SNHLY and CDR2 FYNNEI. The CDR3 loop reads CASNHRDKNTEAFL. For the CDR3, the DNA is TGTGCCAGCAACCACCGGGACAAGAACACTGAAGCTTTCCTT.

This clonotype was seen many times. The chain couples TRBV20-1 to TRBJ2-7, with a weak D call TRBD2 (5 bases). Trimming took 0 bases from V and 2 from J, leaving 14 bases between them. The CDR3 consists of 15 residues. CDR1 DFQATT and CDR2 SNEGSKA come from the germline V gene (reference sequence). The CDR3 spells CSARDSNGNPYEQYF. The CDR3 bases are TGCAGTGCTAGAGATAGTAACGGGAACCCCTACGAGCAGTACTTC.

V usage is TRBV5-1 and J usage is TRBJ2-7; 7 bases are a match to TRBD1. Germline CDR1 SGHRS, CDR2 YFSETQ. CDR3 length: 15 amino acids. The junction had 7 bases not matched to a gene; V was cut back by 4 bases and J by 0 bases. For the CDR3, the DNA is TGCGCCAGCAGCAGTCTACAGGGGAGCTCCTACGAGCAGTACTTC. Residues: CASSSLQGSSYEQYF.

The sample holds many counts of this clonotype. CDR3 bases: TGTGCCAGCAGCTTAACGACGCTGGAGGTCTACGAGCAGTACTTC. Residues: CASSLTTLEVYEQYF. The chain combines TRBV7-8 with TRBJ2-7, with a tentative D call TRBD2 (5 bases). Germline V gives CDR1 SGHVS, CDR2 FQNEAQ. CDR3 length: 15 amino acids. Trimming took 2 bases from V and 3 from J, leaving 14 bases between them.

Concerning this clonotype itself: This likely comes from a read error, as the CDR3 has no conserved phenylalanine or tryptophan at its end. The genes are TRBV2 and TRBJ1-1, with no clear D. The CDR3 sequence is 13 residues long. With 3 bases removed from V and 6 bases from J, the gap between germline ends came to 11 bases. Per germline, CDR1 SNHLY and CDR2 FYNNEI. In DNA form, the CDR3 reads TGTGCCAGCAGTGACCGGGGAGCTGCTGAAGCTTTCCTT. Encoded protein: CASSDRGAAEAFL.

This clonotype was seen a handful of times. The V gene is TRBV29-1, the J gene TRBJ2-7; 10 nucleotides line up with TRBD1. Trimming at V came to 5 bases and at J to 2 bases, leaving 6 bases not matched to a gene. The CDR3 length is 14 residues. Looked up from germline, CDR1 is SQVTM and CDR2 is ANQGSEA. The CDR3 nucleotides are TGCAGCGTTAGTATCGGGACAGGGGCCTACGAGCAGTACTTC. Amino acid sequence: CSVSIGTGAYEQYF.

The CDR3 loop reads CASSLVLLFGDTQYF. The CDR3 DNA is TGTGCCAGCAGCTTAGTACTCTTGTTTGGTGATACGCAGTATTTT. This chain links TRBV7-2 with TRBJ2-3; unclear D gene. The V gene lost 1 base and the J gene lost 6 bases, with 14 bases spanning the gap. The CDR3 loop spans 15 amino acids. Germline assignment: CDR1 SGHTA and CDR2 FQGNSA. The full variable domain, with the rest looked up from reference TRBV7-2 and TRBJ2-3, is GAGVSQSPSNKVTEKGKDVELRCDPISGHTALYWYRQSLGQGLEFLIYFQGNSAPDKSGLPSDRFSAERTGGSVSTLTIQRTQQEDSAVYLCASSLVLLFGDTQYFGPGTRLTVL.

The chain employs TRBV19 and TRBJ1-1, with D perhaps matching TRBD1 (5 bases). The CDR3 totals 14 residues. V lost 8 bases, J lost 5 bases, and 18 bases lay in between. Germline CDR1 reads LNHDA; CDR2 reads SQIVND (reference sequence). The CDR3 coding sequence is TGTGCCAGTTCCCACGGGACGGCGGGTACTGAAGCTTTCTTT. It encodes CASSHGTAGTEAFF.

The CDR3 bases are TGTGCCAGCAGACTAGCGGGAGGTCTGGCCGGGGAGCTGTTTTTT. This translates into CASRLAGGLAGELFF. The chain is built from TRBV7-6 and TRBJ2-2, with 12 positions matching TRBD2. The length of the CDR3 is 15 residues. V was clipped by 6 bases and J by 6 bases; unmatched bases: 5. The germline gives CDR1 SGHVS, CDR2 FNYEAQ.

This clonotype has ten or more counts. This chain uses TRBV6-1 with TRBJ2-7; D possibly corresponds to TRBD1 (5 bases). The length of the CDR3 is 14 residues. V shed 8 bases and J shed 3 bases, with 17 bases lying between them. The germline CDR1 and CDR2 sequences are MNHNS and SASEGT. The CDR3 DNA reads TGTGCCAGCCGGCGGATGGGGCAAGGCTACGAGCAGTACTTC. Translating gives CASRRMGQGYEQYF.